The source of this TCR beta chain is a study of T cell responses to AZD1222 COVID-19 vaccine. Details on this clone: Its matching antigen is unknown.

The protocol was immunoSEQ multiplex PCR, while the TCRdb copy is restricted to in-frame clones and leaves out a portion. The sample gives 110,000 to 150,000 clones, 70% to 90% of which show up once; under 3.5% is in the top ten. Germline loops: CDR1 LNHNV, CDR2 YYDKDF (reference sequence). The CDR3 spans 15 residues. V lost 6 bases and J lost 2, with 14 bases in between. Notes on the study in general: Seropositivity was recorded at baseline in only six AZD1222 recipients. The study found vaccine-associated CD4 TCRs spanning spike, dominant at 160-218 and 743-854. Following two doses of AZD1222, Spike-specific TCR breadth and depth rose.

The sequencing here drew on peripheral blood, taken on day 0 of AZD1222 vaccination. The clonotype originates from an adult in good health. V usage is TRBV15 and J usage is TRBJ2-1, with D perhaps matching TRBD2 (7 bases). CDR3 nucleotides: TGTGCCACCAGTCGAAGGGGGGGAACCTACAATGAGCAGTTCTTC. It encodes CATSRRGGTYNEQFF.